Below, 17 T cell receptor beta chains from the same sample are listed, as sequenced in a study of CD8 T cells in ankylosing spondylitis. Via MiXCR, TCRdb re-called the 5' RACE reads, giving one row per CDR3 protein. The data show 250,000 to 350,000 distinct CDR3 sequences, around 20% seen once. The specimen was blood, either unsorted or a sorted T cell fraction (not recorded which). The receptors stem from a male donor with ankylosing spondylitis or in good health (not recorded which).

V usage is TRBV7-6 and J usage is TRBJ1-3; no clear D. The germline CDR1 and CDR2 sequences are SGHVS and FNYEAQ. The length of the CDR3 is 15 residues. Trimming shortened V by 4 bases and J by 0 bases, and 10 bases separated the two germline ends. CDR3 sequence: CASSSREASGNTIYF. DNA for the CDR3: TGTGCCAGCAGCTCGAGGGAGGCCTCTGGAAACACCATATATTTT.

The chain joins TRBV6-1 to TRBJ1-6, with D perhaps matching TRBD1 (6 bases). The germline V gene encodes CDR1 MNHNS and CDR2 SASEGT. The germline V and J ends were trimmed by 7 bases and 2 bases, with 15 bases remaining between them. The CDR3 loop spans 16 amino acids. The CDR3: CASKLGQFTYNSPLHF. CDR3 sequence (DNA): TGTGCCAGCAAACTAGGACAGTTCACCTATAATTCACCCCTCCACTTT.

This clonotype was detected only a few times. The chain carries TRBV9 and TRBJ1-1; 8 nucleotides align to TRBD1. After removal of 2 bases from V and 1 base from J, the junction contained 4 bases not matched to a gene. This CDR3 contains 15 residues. CDR1 and CDR2 (germline): SGDLS, YYNGEE. This chain's CDR3 is CASSVGGTGNTEAFF. The CDR3 DNA follows: TGTGCCAGCAGCGTGGGGGGGACAGGGAACACTGAAGCTTTCTTT.

The chain employs TRBV12-3 or TRBV12-4 and TRBJ2-1, with 10 bases that match TRBD2. CDR3 length: 15 amino acids. Trimming cost V 5 bases and J 4 bases; bases outside gene matches: 5. The CDR3 nucleotides are TGTGCCAGCAGTGTTCTAGCGGGAGTTTACAATGAGCAGTTCTTC. It encodes CASSVLAGVYNEQFF.

The V and J genes are TRBV7-2 and TRBJ2-1; 8 bases line up with TRBD1. Looked up from germline, CDR1 is SGHTA and CDR2 is FQGNSA. V shed 1 base, J shed 4 bases, and the junction held 6 bases outside the gene matches. The CDR3 runs 16 residues. CDR3 loop: CASSLGSGGSYNEQFF. The CDR3 nucleotides read TGTGCCAGCAGCTTAGGATCAGGGGGCTCGTACAATGAGCAGTTCTTC.

This clonotype was counted only a few times. This chain links TRBV10-3 with TRBJ2-6; 9 bases are shared with TRBD1. The CDR3 is 17 amino acids. Germline V gene lookup returns CDR1 ENHRY and CDR2 SYGVKD. The V segment lost 6 bases and the J segment 2 bases; nucleotides outside the gene matches: 8. In DNA, the CDR3 is TGTGCCATCAGCGTAGCCGGGACAGGGACTGGGGCCAACGTCCTGACTTTC. It yields the protein CAISVAGTGTGANVLTF.

The sample holds a few counts of this clonotype. The chain is built from TRBV29-1 and TRBJ2-5; possibly TRBD1 for D (6 bases). Germline V lookup: CDR1 SQVTM, CDR2 ANQGSEA. Between the trimmed V and J ends, which lost 7 bases and 5 bases, there was a span of 11 bases. The CDR3 totals 11 residues. CDR3 sequence (DNA): TGCAGCGCCCGACAGGTGGAGACCCAGTACTTC. This codes for CSARQVETQYF. The full variable domain, with the rest looked up from reference TRBV29-1 and TRBJ2-5, is SAVISQKPSRDICQRGTSLTIQCQVDSQVTMMFWYRQQPGQSLTLIATANQGSEATYESGFVIDKFPISRPNLTFSTLTVSNMSPEDSSIYLCSARQVETQYFGPGTRLLVL.

V is TRBV12-3 or TRBV12-4 and J is TRBJ2-4; maybe TRBD1 (6 bases). V lost 2 bases, J lost 0 bases, and 8 bases lay in between. The CDR3 runs 15 residues. This chain's CDR3 is CASSLSGAAKNIQYF. CDR3 in DNA: TGTGCCAGCAGTTTATCAGGGGCAGCCAAAAACATTCAGTACTTC.

This clonotype was counted ten times or more. This sequence joins TRBV29-1 and TRBJ1-2; a possible D gene is TRBD1 (6 bases). The V end was cut by 0 bases, the J end by 6 bases, with 11 bases between. CDR1 and CDR2 (germline): SQVTM, ANQGSEA. The CDR3 has 13 amino acids. The CDR3 bases are TGCAGCGTTGAAGATCGGACAGTCCATGGCTACACCTTC. It specifies CSVEDRTVHGYTF.

Worth noting for this clonotype: The junction departs from germline at one end; a sequencing error may be responsible. V gene TRBV12-3 or TRBV12-4 combines with J gene TRBJ1-2; the D gene is possibly TRBD1 (6 bases). The CDR3 extends over 16 amino acids. The DNA for the CDR3 is TGTGCCAGCAGACCGACAGGAGATTCGTACAACTATGACTACACCTTC. Translated: CASRPTGDSYNYDYTF.

This clonotype has just a few counts. This sequence joins TRBV15 and TRBJ2-7; 13 bases fit TRBD2. J lost 10 bases, V lost 0 bases, and 9 bases had no gene match. The CDR3 consists of 16 residues. The germline V gene has CDR1 LNHNV and CDR2 YYDKDF (reference sequence). The CDR3 protein is CATSRDLTSGRAPQYV. CDR3 nucleotides: TGTGCCACCAGCAGAGATTTAACTAGCGGGAGGGCGCCCCAGTACGTC.

This clonotype occurred a few times. The V and J genes are TRBV28 and TRBJ2-3; TRBD2 matches 11 bases. The CDR3 length is 16 residues. Germline CDR1 and CDR2: MDHEN and SYDVKM. After removal of 3 bases from V and 3 bases from J, the junction contained 5 bases not matched to a gene. The CDR3 coding sequence is TGTGCCAGCAGTTTCTTACTAGCGGGGGCAACAGATACGCAGTATTTT. Translation gives CASSFLLAGATDTQYF. The full variable domain, with the rest looked up from reference TRBV28 and TRBJ2-3, is DVKVTQSSRYLVKRTGEKVFLECVQDMDHENMFWYRQDPGLGLRLIYFSYDVKMKEKGDIPEGYSVSREKKERFSLILESASTNQTSMYLCASSFLLAGATDTQYFGPGTRLTVL.

This clonotype was counted once. J is TRBJ2-2 and V is TRBV20-1; D is possibly TRBD2 (5 bases). Trimming removed 0 bases at V and 13 bases at J, with 21 bases between. CDR3 length: 15 residues. Germline V gene sequence: CDR1 DFQATT, CDR2 SNEGSKA (reference sequence). The CDR3 loop is CSARDGLAPTVVLFF. CDR3 nucleotides: TGCAGTGCTAGAGATGGGCTAGCCCCCACCGTGGTGCTGTTTTTT.

A word on this clonotype: A much bigger clone sits one base away, suggesting this may be a read error. The chain has TRBV4-1 and TRBJ1-1; unclear D gene. There are 13 residues in the CDR3. Looked up from germline, CDR1 is MGHRA and CDR2 is YSYEKL. CDR3 in DNA: TGCACCAGCAGCCAAGCTGGGAACACTGAAGCTTTCTTT. This encodes CTSSQAGNTEAFF.

This clonotype appeared a few times. This chain joins TRBV7-3 and TRBJ1-1; D is perhaps TRBD1 (6 bases). Trimming took 2 bases from V and 10 from J, leaving 17 bases between them. The length of the CDR3 is 14 residues. The V gene's germline CDR1 is SGHTA and CDR2 FQGTGA. The CDR3 region has the DNA TGTGCCAGCAGCTTAGGTGTCTCAGGGGAAGTAGCTTTCTTT. Protein: CASSLGVSGEVAFF.

This clonotype was seen repeatedly, ten times or more. The V and J genes are TRBV12-3 or TRBV12-4 and TRBJ2-3; D is uncertain. V lost 2 bases and J lost 0, with 6 bases in between. The CDR3 totals 14 residues. In DNA, the CDR3 is TGTGCCAGCAGTTTAACAACTAGCACAGATACGCAGTATTTT. Residues: CASSLTTSTDTQYF.

This clonotype was seen more than once but under ten times. The V and J genes are TRBV5-1 and TRBJ2-1; D may be TRBD2 (6 bases). The CDR3 runs 13 residues. V was cut by 4 bases and J by 4 bases, with 9 bases left in between. Germline CDR1 reads SGHRS; CDR2 reads YFSETQ. The DNA of the CDR3 is TGCGCCAGCAGCGTGACTAGTTACAATGAGCAGTTCTTC. It translates to CASSVTSYNEQFF.